Presented here are 27 T cell receptor beta chains from one specimen sequenced in a study of cytotoxic CD8 clonotypes in ibrutinib-treated CLL (dated by TCRdb to 2020 to 2022). Library preparation employed the immunoSEQ multiplex PCR assay. TCRdb re-hosts the immuneACCESS table, in-frame sequences only. Its copies lack some clones; in the studies checked, an unresolved V gene accounts for under half of them, and the cause for the rest is not known. This sample lists 5,500 or so clones; around two thirds were detected once. The leading ten clones occupy around 43% of the sample. Sequencing used PBMCs, obtained before ibrutinib treatment. These TCRs come from a human donor with chronic lymphocytic leukemia.

The table lists this clone with a few counts. The chain couples TRBV19 to TRBJ1-1, with D maybe TRBD1 (5 bases). The V and J ends lost 6 bases and 6 bases respectively, with 14 bases between them. The germline CDR1 and CDR2 sequences are LNHDA and SQIVND (reference sequence). This CDR3 spans 13 amino acids. The CDR3 DNA is TGTGCCAGTAGGAACCCTCCCAGGGCTGAAGCTTTCTTT. Protein sequence: CASRNPPRAEAFF.

The chain joins TRBV5-6 to TRBJ1-1; no clear D gene. Per the germline V gene, CDR1 is SGHDT and CDR2 is YYEEEE. Deletions cut 2 bases from V and 5 bases from J, with 13 bases between. CDR3 length: 14 residues. The CDR3 DNA reads TGTGCCAGCAGCTTCACCACAATTTGGACTGAAGCTTTCTTT. It is translated as CASSFTTIWTEAFF.

The chain is built from TRBV7-9 and TRBJ2-1, with 10 bases lining up with TRBD2. Looked up from germline, CDR1 is SEHNR and CDR2 is FQNEAQ (reference sequence). Trimming took 5 bases from V and 7 from J; bases not matched to a gene: 11. The CDR3 is 16 amino acids. The CDR3 DNA follows: TGTGCCAGCAGCCCTACTAGCGGGGAGGGTAAGAATGAGCAGTTCTTC. Residues: CASSPTSGEGKNEQFF.

This clone was detected once. This chain connects TRBV4-2 to TRBJ1-4, with TRBD1 matching over 7 bases. CDR3 length: 15 amino acids. Unmatched junction bases numbered 9, after V lost 4 bases and J lost 7 bases. The germline CDR1 and CDR2 sequences are LGHNA and YNFKEQ. The CDR3 is CASSPLTGRLEKLFF. The CDR3 bases are TGTGCCAGCAGCCCGTTGACAGGGCGCCTTGAAAAACTGTTTTTT.

J is TRBJ2-1 and V is TRBV10-3; 14 bases fit TRBD2. In germline, CDR1 is ENHRY, CDR2 SYGVKD. Trimming removed 4 bases from V and 0 bases from J; junction bases left unmatched: 11. This CDR3 has 20 amino acids. CDR3 in amino acids: CAISATFGTSGGNSYNEQFF. The CDR3 DNA is TGTGCCATCAGTGCTACCTTCGGGACTAGCGGGGGAAACTCCTACAATGAGCAGTTCTTC.

The chain links TRBV25-1 to TRBJ1-1, with TRBD1 as a possible D gene (5 bases). The V and J ends lost 3 bases and 11 bases respectively, with 13 bases between them. CDR1 MGHDK and CDR2 SYGVNS come from the germline V gene. The CDR3 runs to 12 residues. The CDR3 region is CASSEPGREAFF. CDR3 DNA sequence: TGTGCCAGCAGTGAGCCGGGACGAGAGGCTTTCTTT.

This clone was counted between two and nine times. V is TRBV6-6 and J is TRBJ1-6; no clear D. This CDR3 spans 14 amino acids. Trimming cost V 2 bases and J 4 bases, with 6 bases left between them. Germline CDR1 is MNHNY and CDR2 is SVGAGI (reference sequence). DNA for the CDR3: TGTGCCAGCAGTTACGAGTTGTATAATTCACCCCTCCACTTT. This sequence encodes CASSYELYNSPLHF.

The V gene is TRBV6-5, the J gene TRBJ1-1; D might be TRBD1 (6 bases). This CDR3 comprises 13 residues. Germline-derived CDR1 and CDR2 are MNHEY and SVGAGI. Trimming took off 6 bases at V and 1 base at J, with 9 bases between the two ends. The chain's CDR3 is CASRNRENTEAFF. The CDR3 DNA reads as TGTGCCAGCAGAAACAGGGAGAACACTGAAGCTTTCTTT.

This chain links TRBV15 with TRBJ2-7; tentatively, D is TRBD2 (5 bases). The CDR3 spans 15 residues. Germline-derived CDR1 and CDR2 are LNHNV and YYDKDF (reference sequence). Trimming took off 1 base at V and 1 base at J, with 11 bases between the two ends. The CDR3 DNA is TGTGCCACCAGCAGAGGCGGCCGGGGATCCTACGAGCAGTACTTC. Translated, it gives CATSRGGRGSYEQYF.

The chain is built from TRBV7-3 and TRBJ2-1; TRBD1 matches at 7 bases. The trim removed 4 bases at V and 1 base at J, leaving 19 bases unmatched. This CDR3 spans 20 amino acids. Germline CDR1 and CDR2: SGHTA and FQGTGA. The CDR3 region has the DNA TGTGCCAGCAGCTCCCCCGGGGCCCTGACAGGGCGAGGGTCCTACAATGAGCAGTTCTTC. Amino acid sequence: CASSSPGALTGRGSYNEQFF.

The rearrangement uses TRBV5-1 and TRBJ1-1; possibly TRBD1 for D (5 bases). Germline assignment: CDR1 SGHRS and CDR2 YFSETQ. Deletions cut 0 bases from V and 3 bases from J, with 9 bases between. The CDR3 length is 14 residues. DNA of the CDR3: TGCGCCAGCAGCTTGGGGGGGTCCCACACTGAAGCTTTCTTT. This sequence encodes CASSLGGSHTEAFF.

This chain links TRBV27 with TRBJ2-3; D is unresolved. The CDR3 length is 14 residues. CDR1 is MNHEY and CDR2 is SMNVEV in the germline V gene (reference sequence). V lost 2 bases and J lost 3, with 9 bases in between. The DNA for the CDR3 is TGTGCCAGCAGTTTAGAGGCCGGGACAGATACGCAGTATTTT. This codes for CASSLEAGTDTQYF.

DNA of the CDR3: TGTGCCAGCAGCCTCGACGGGGCTAGCTCCTACAATGAGCAGTTCTTC. It yields the protein CASSLDGASSYNEQFF. The chain combines TRBV9 with TRBJ2-1; D might be TRBD1 or TRBD2, each matching 5 bases. The CDR3 extends over 16 amino acids. CDR1 and CDR2 (germline): SGDLS, YYNGEE. Trimming left V 4 bases short and J 0 bases short, with 14 bases between.

The genes are TRBV4-1 and TRBJ1-1; weak D call: TRBD1 (5 bases). The germline V gene encodes CDR1 MGHRA and CDR2 YSYEKL. The CDR3 contains 15 residues. With 0 bases removed from V and 3 bases from J, the gap between germline ends came to 11 bases. The CDR3 DNA reads TGCGCCAGCAGCCAAGATTCGGGGGGGTACACTGAAGCTTTCTTT. Translating gives CASSQDSGGYTEAFF.

This clone turned up a few times. The genes are TRBV9 and TRBJ2-2; D uncertain. Germline-derived CDR1 and CDR2 are SGDLS and YYNGEE. The CDR3 runs to 15 residues. V was shortened by 0 bases and J by 6 bases, with 12 bases between the two germline ends. This CDR3 is CASSVGVGVAGELFF. The DNA of the CDR3 is TGTGCCAGCAGCGTAGGGGTTGGGGTCGCCGGGGAGCTGTTTTTT.

This chain connects TRBV6-6 to TRBJ2-2; 9 nucleotides match TRBD2. The germline CDR1 and CDR2 sequences are MNHNY and SVGAGI (reference sequence). J gave up 4 bases and V 8 bases, and 5 bases lay outside the gene matches. This CDR3 has 14 residues. The CDR3 DNA sequence: TGTGCCAGCCGCCTAGCGGGGACCACCGGGGAGCTGTTTTTT. It specifies CASRLAGTTGELFF.

This chain uses TRBV27 with TRBJ1-4; D perhaps matches TRBD1 (5 bases). Trimming pared 0 bases from V and 8 bases from J, leaving 13 bases between. The CDR3 sequence is 15 residues long. The V gene's germline CDR1 is MNHEY and CDR2 SMNVEV (reference sequence). This CDR3 is CASSLSGRVGEKLFF. In DNA, the CDR3 is TGTGCCAGCAGTTTATCTGGCAGGGTAGGCGAAAAACTGTTTTTT.

The V gene is TRBV4-3, the J gene TRBJ2-2; D not resolved. Germline CDR1 is LGHNA and CDR2 is YSLEER. Trimming left V 0 bases short and J 8 bases short, with 4 bases between. The CDR3 length is 12 residues. This CDR3 is CASSQDMGELFF. In DNA, the CDR3 is TGCGCCAGCAGCCAAGATATGGGGGAGCTGTTTTTT.

The chain combines TRBV19 with TRBJ1-6; 7 bases are a match to TRBD1. Per the germline V gene, CDR1 is LNHDA and CDR2 is SQIVND (reference sequence). The CDR3 spans 13 residues. The ends lost 3 bases at V and 10 bases at J; junction bases unmatched: 3. The chain's CDR3 is CASSISGGSPLHF. CDR3 in DNA: TGTGCCAGTAGTATTTCAGGGGGGTCACCCCTCCACTTT.

V is TRBV5-1 and J is TRBJ2-7; TRBD1 might be the D (6 bases). The length of the CDR3 is 14 residues. From germline, CDR1 is SGHRS and CDR2 YFSETQ. The V gene lost 3 bases and the J gene lost 5 bases, with 15 bases spanning the gap. The CDR3: CASSWQGWSDEQYF. In DNA form, the CDR3 reads TGCGCCAGCAGCTGGCAGGGGTGGTCCGACGAGCAGTACTTC.

The chain couples TRBV15 to TRBJ2-4; 9 bases match TRBD1. From germline, CDR1 is LNHNV and CDR2 YYDKDF (reference sequence). V was clipped by 1 base and J by 8 bases; unmatched bases: 6. The CDR3 contains 15 residues. Here the CDR3 DNA reads TGTGCCACCAGCAGAGCAATGGGACAGGGTGACATTCAGTACTTC. As protein: CATSRAMGQGDIQYF.

This clone was counted between two and nine times. V is TRBV6-6 and J is TRBJ1-5, with TRBD1 identical over 9 bases. The germline V gene encodes CDR1 MNHNY and CDR2 SVGAGI (reference sequence). The CDR3 contains 14 residues. Trimming took 8 bases from V and 2 from J; bases not matched to a gene: 4. The CDR3 is CASGDRGGNQPQHF. In nucleotides, the CDR3 is TGTGCCAGCGGTGACAGGGGGGGCAATCAGCCCCAGCATTTT.

The chain uses TRBV28 and TRBJ1-2; weak D call: TRBD1 (5 bases). In germline, CDR1 is MDHEN, CDR2 SYDVKM. This CDR3 contains 13 residues. With 5 bases removed from V and 2 bases from J, the gap between germline ends came to 9 bases. The CDR3 nucleotides are TGTGCCAGCAGTGCTCAGGGAAACTATGGCTACACCTTC. Its translation is CASSAQGNYGYTF.

The V and J genes are TRBV6-5 and TRBJ1-1; no clear D gene. With 0 bases removed from V and 0 bases from J, the gap between germline ends came to 11 bases. CDR1 and CDR2 from the germline V gene are MNHEY and SVGAGI. The CDR3 loop spans 16 amino acids. CDR3 sequence: CASSYSYPGLNTEAFF. The CDR3 bases are TGTGCCAGCAGTTACTCGTATCCGGGATTGAACACTGAAGCTTTCTTT.

This chain joins TRBV27 and TRBJ1-5; no clear D gene. Germline V gene lookup returns CDR1 MNHEY and CDR2 SMNVEV (reference sequence). V was clipped by 5 bases and J by 8 bases, with 16 bases between them. The CDR3 contains 14 residues. The CDR3 is CASSPTEGWKPQHF. The CDR3, as DNA: TGTGCCAGCAGTCCCACGGAAGGGTGGAAGCCCCAGCATTTT.

The chain recombines TRBV4-1 with TRBJ2-1, with 10 bases lining up with TRBD1. Germline CDR1 and CDR2: MGHRA and YSYEKL. Germline trimming cut 2 bases from V and 5 bases from J; bases unmatched to any gene: 3. The CDR3 spans 15 residues. The CDR3 nucleotides read TGCGCCAGCAGCCAAAGGGACAGGGGTGACAATGAGCAGTTCTTC. It specifies CASSQRDRGDNEQFF.

The J gene is TRBJ1-1, the V gene TRBV19; D unresolved. CDR3 length: 14 residues. Germline V CDR1 and CDR2: LNHDA, SQIVND (reference sequence). The germline V and J ends were trimmed by 2 bases and 2 bases, with 9 bases remaining between them. CDR3 loop: CASSITGSNTEAFF. CDR3 in DNA: TGTGCCAGTAGTATAACGGGGAGTAACACTGAAGCTTTCTTT.